A selection of T cell receptor beta chains follows, all from one sample in a study of TIL therapy for anti-PD-1-resistant metastatic lung cancer. Measured with immunoSEQ multiplex PCR; TCRdb has only the in-frame clones, and not every one. Counted here are approximately 60,000 clones, 75% to 90% occurring once; the ten biggest clones make up roughly 3%. The source was blood, collected at baseline. Receptors originate from a person aged 25 to 80 with non-small cell lung cancer. Both conserved end residues are part of each CDR3. A D gene is named only where the DNA matches it firmly.

V: TRBV5-4
D: TRBD2
CDR3: CASSGGRDGNSYEQYF

V: TRBV4-1
D: NA
CDR3: CASSQNEVRTQYF

V: TRBV19
D: NA
CDR3: CASSIGGDTQYF

V: TRBV3-1/TRBV3-2
D: NA
CDR3: CASSQGQTNWSPLHF

V: TRBV7-9
D: TRBD2
CDR3: CASSLPSGVTGELFF

V: TRBV20-1
D: NA
CDR3: CSALVVNEQFF

V: TRBV4-1
D: NA
CDR3: CASSQPTEGETQYF

V: TRBV3-1/TRBV3-2
D: NA
CDR3: CASSPRTTFYNEQFF

V: TRBV11-2
D: TRBD2
CDR3: CASSRGGLGNEQFF

V: TRBV19
D: TRBD1
CDR3: CASSTGTGRETQYF

V: TRBV30
D: NA
CDR3: CAWSPPGARQPQHF

V: TRBV5-1
D: TRBD2
CDR3: CASSFELAGTYEQYF

V: TRBV7-9
D: NA
CDR3: CASSLEAVPSTDTQYF

V: TRBV10-3
D: NA
CDR3: CAISEPRGGNNSPLHF

V: TRBV7-2
D: NA
CDR3: CASSWSGEKLFF

V: TRBV5-6
D: NA
CDR3: CASSLDRVESEQYF

V: TRBV28
D: NA
CDR3: CASSLPVGTGELFF

V: TRBV7-2
D: TRBD2
CDR3: CASSSLLSGRTLHEQFF

V: TRBV6-5
D: TRBD1
CDR3: CASGQGTEAFF

V: TRBV7-9
D: NA
CDR3: CASTERVNTEAFF

V: TRBV9
D: TRBD2
CDR3: CASSSWTSGSLYEQYF

V: TRBV4-1
D: TRBD2
CDR3: CASSQGLRLAGAFRRDTDTQYF

V: TRBV28
D: NA
CDR3: CASSSNSPLHF

V: TRBV29-1
D: TRBD1
CDR3: CSVREDRINQPQHF

V: TRBV11-2
D: NA
CDR3: CASSPRSGRYGYTF

V: TRBV9
D: NA
CDR3: CASSSRTIAPYNEQFF

V: TRBV7-2
D: NA
CDR3: CASSLGSTYHGNQPQHF

V: TRBV18
D: TRBD2
CDR3: CASSPARGGLDTQYF

V: TRBV10-3
D: NA
CDR3: CAVTSGLTAYEQYF

V: TRBV6-2/TRBV6-3
D: NA
CDR3: CASSYIGTSTEAFF

V: TRBV6-5
D: TRBD2
CDR3: CASRNSGNPLEQYF

V: TRBV19
D: NA
CDR3: CASSTGRNNSPLHF

V: TRBV7-8
D: TRBD2
CDR3: CASSPRTQFSSGGPTDTQYF

V: TRBV5-1
D: TRBD2
CDR3: CASSLAARTSGNTGELFF

V: TRBV6-5
D: NA
CDR3: CASSYGLAAYEQYF

V: TRBV27
D: TRBD2
CDR3: CASSLPGTSREYEQFF

V: TRBV28
D: TRBD1
CDR3: CASSLYRGGYTF

V: TRBV28
D: NA
CDR3: CASSLLQGYNSPLHF

V: TRBV29-1
D: NA
CDR3: CSVSVQPDLGTEAFF

V: TRBV5-8
D: NA
CDR3: CASSLGSGLQETQYF